These T cell receptor beta chains were read from a single sample in a study of PD-1 blockade in classical Hodgkin lymphoma. Sequencing used immunoSEQ multiplex PCR; TCRdb keeps in-frame clones, though not all of them. Of some 7,500 clones in the sample, 60% were seen once. The starting material was CD8+ T cells from blood, obtained before the fourth cycle of nivolumab. These receptors came from a human donor with classical Hodgkin lymphoma. Each CDR3 is given with its conserved first and last residue. A D gene is named only where the DNA matches it firmly. The size of a clone is reported for some rows only, either as once, few or many, or as a class for expanded clones.

clone size,D gene,J gene,V gene,CDR3 length,CDR3 DNA,CDR3 protein
NA,TRBD1,TRBJ1-1,TRBV2,14,TGTGCCAGCCGGAGGGGACAGGGTTTCACTGAAGCTTTCTTT,CASRRGQGFTEAFF
medium-sized,TRBD1,TRBJ1-5,TRBV16,13,TGTGCCAGCAGCTGGGACAGGGGTCAGCCCCAGCATTTT,CASSWDRGQPQHF
NA,TRBD2,TRBJ2-2,TRBV5-4,16,TGTGCCAGCAAGGTCAGGGGACTAGTGAACACCGGGGAGCTGTTTTTT,CASKVRGLVNTGELFF
NA,NA,TRBJ1-3,TRBV2,13,TGTGCCAGCAGTGAAACACGGGGAAACACCATATATTTT,CASSETRGNTIYF
NA,NA,TRBJ2-5,TRBV15,15,TGTGCCACCAGCAGCAGGCAGGGGCGACAAGAGACCCAGTACTTC,CATSSRQGRQETQYF
NA,NA,TRBJ2-1,TRBV2,16,TGTGCCAGCAGTGAAGCGGGTGGACAGAACTACAATGAGCAGTTCTTC,CASSEAGGQNYNEQFF
few,NA,TRBJ1-5,TRBV27,15,TGTGCCAGCAGTTTACTGGGAGGGGGTGGTCAGCCCCAGCATTTT,CASSLLGGGGQPQHF
NA,NA,TRBJ2-7,TRBV7-9,15,TGTGCCAGCAGCGCCAGGGCTCAAGCAAGTCGGGAGCAGTACTTC,CASSARAQASREQYF
NA,TRBD1,TRBJ2-7,TRBV27,14,TGTGCCAGCAATCCGACAGGGAACAGATACGAGCAGTACTTC,CASNPTGNRYEQYF
NA,NA,TRBJ2-1,TRBV7-7,15,TGTGCCAGCAGCCGTACTTTGGGGTCATACAATGAGCAGTTCTTC,CASSRTLGSYNEQFF
once,TRBD1,TRBJ1-1,TRBV30,12,TGTGCCTCACAGGGGCCGGGGACTGAAGCTTTCTTT,CASQGPGTEAFF
NA,NA,TRBJ2-7,TRBV5-1,13,TGCGCCAGCAGCTTGACAGGGACCTACGAGCAGTACTTC,CASSLTGTYEQYF
NA,NA,TRBJ2-3,TRBV27,13,TGTGCCAGCAGCCCGACGCGCACAGATACGCAGTATTTT,CASSPTRTDTQYF
NA,NA,TRBJ1-6,TRBV9,15,TGTGCCAGCAGCGTATATGGGTCCTATAATTCACCCCTCCACTTT,CASSVYGSYNSPLHF
medium-sized,TRBD1,TRBJ1-4,TRBV27,15,TGTGCCAGCAGACCCCAGACAGGGAACCCGGAAAAACTGTTTTTT,CASRPQTGNPEKLFF
NA,NA,TRBJ2-1,TRBV28,13,TGTGCCAGCAGCCAACATAGCGGACTTGAGCAGTTCTTC,CASSQHSGLEQFF
NA,NA,TRBJ2-3,TRBV7-9,15,TGTGCCAGCAGCTTAAGGGCGGTCTTCACAGATACGCAGTATTTT,CASSLRAVFTDTQYF
NA,NA,TRBJ2-3,TRBV14,15,TGTGCCAGCACCTGGGACACAGGGCCCCTATCTACGCAGTATTTT,CASTWDTGPLSTQYF
NA,NA,TRBJ2-7,TRBV13,12,TGTGCCAGCAGCTTAGAGGGGGGCGAGCAGTACTTC,CASSLEGGEQYF
NA,NA,TRBJ2-7,TRBV11-2,11,TGTGCCAGCAGCCCGCTCTACGAGCAGTACTTC,CASSPLYEQYF
NA,TRBD1,TRBJ2-3,TRBV10-3,18,TGTGCCATCAGTGATTGGGACAGGGAGGGACACGACACAGATACGCAGTATTTT,CAISDWDREGHDTDTQYF
few,NA,TRBJ2-5,TRBV28,13,TGTGCCAGCAGTTCATTAAACCAAGAGACCCAGTACTTC,CASSSLNQETQYF
NA,NA,TRBJ2-6,TRBV9,16,TGTGCCAGCAGTGATGGGGCGGACTCTGGGGCCAACGTCCTGACTTTC,CASSDGADSGANVLTF
NA,TRBD1,TRBJ1-3,TRBV5-4,15,TGTGCCAGCAGCCGTACAGGGGACAGGGGCCACACCATATATTTT,CASSRTGDRGHTIYF
once,TRBD1,TRBJ1-1,TRBV6-5,14,TGTGCCAGCAGTTACGGACAGGGGAATACTGAAGCTTTCTTT,CASSYGQGNTEAFF
NA,NA,TRBJ1-1,TRBV27,14,TGTGCCAGCAGTTTCCTACAGGGTCACACTGAAGCTTTCTTT,CASSFLQGHTEAFF
few,TRBD1,TRBJ1-5,TRBV2,13,TGTGCCAGCAGTGCGACAGGGCGTCAGCCCCAGCATTTT,CASSATGRQPQHF
NA,TRBD1,TRBJ2-7,TRBV19,13,TGTGCCAGTAGTATAGTCAGGGACAGCGAGCAGTACTTC,CASSIVRDSEQYF
few,NA,TRBJ2-5,TRBV5-5,15,TGTGCCAGCAGCCCACCACTACAGGGAGAAGAGACCCAGTACTTC,CASSPPLQGEETQYF
NA,NA,TRBJ1-2,TRBV6-5,15,TGTGCCAGCAGTTTCCCCGATCCAGGGACGAGTGGCTACACCTTC,CASSFPDPGTSGYTF
few,TRBD1,TRBJ2-7,TRBV27,15,TGTGCCAGCACCGGGTGGGACAGGGATCGGTACGAGCAGTACTTC,CASTGWDRDRYEQYF
NA,NA,TRBJ2-7,TRBV27,15,TGTGCCAGCAGGGGCGAGACTTCCAACCTTTACGAGCAGTACTTC,CASRGETSNLYEQYF
NA,TRBD1,TRBJ1-5,TRBV6-6,15,TGTGCCAGCAGTGACGACAGGGCTGGGAATCAGCCCCAGCATTTT,CASSDDRAGNQPQHF
NA,NA,TRBJ2-7,TRBV19,15,TGTGCCAGTAGTATAGATCTCGGCAGCTCCTACGAGCAGTACTTC,CASSIDLGSSYEQYF
NA,NA,TRBJ1-5,TRBV7-8,15,TGTGCCAGCAGCCCGGACAGTGTGGGCAATCAGCCCCAGCATTTT,CASSPDSVGNQPQHF
few,NA,TRBJ2-6,TRBV12-5,18,TGTGCTAGTGGTTCTTGTAGTGCAGGACAAAGTCGGGCCAACGTCCTGACTTTC,CASGSCSAGQSRANVLTF
NA,NA,TRBJ2-7,TRBV7-9,14,TGTGCCAGCAGCCCCGGACGTGAGAGGTACGAGCAGTACTTC,CASSPGRERYEQYF
few,NA,TRBJ1-1,TRBV6-4,13,TGTGCCAGCAGTGACTCGCCGGGGGATGAAGCTTTCTTT,CASSDSPGDEAFF